The source of this TCR beta chain is a study of tumor-infiltrating lymphocytes in primary liver carcinoma. About the research overall: Male and female patients aged 30 to 69 years made up the cohort. All lesions had stage T1-T3 N0M0 and about 4 to 10 cm widths.

This clonotype was found many times. Its antigen is unidentified. Germline assignment: CDR1 MNHEY and CDR2 SVGEGT. This CDR3 is 16 amino acids long. The germline V and J ends were trimmed by 0 bases and 3 bases, with 15 bases remaining between them. Joint extraction of RNA and DNA used about 17-30 mg of bulk tissue that was unsorted. A constant-region primer served to make TCR beta cDNA from roughly 540 ng total RNA. ARM-PCR, slightly modified, supplied the TCR beta libraries through three nested multiplex PCR rounds. In the first two PCR rounds, TRBV1-TRBV30 forward primers were paired with a C-beta reverse primer, and each round lasted around 10 cycles. One entry per CDR3 protein, called by TCRdb with MiXCR from the multiplex PCR reads. The sample shows about 74,000 distinct CDR3 sequences, over 60% of them seen only once. Points from the study as a whole: Top clones occupying all five tumor regions numbered only about 7-24%. Pairs comparing tumor with adjacent tissue or blood overlapped less than pairs drawn from tumor regions.

This sequence joins TRBV6-2 or TRBV6-3 and TRBJ2-7, with D maybe TRBD2 (6 bases). The sequence came from a man in his forties with primary liver carcinoma and hepatitis B virus infection. The specimen was liver tumor tissue from sampling region 4. Regarding subset: tumor region T4, right-lateral pole. As DNA, the CDR3 is TGTGCCAGCAGTTACTCGCGGAGGGGCCCCGTCTACGAGCAGTACTTC. Residues: CASSYSRRGPVYEQYF.